The 9 T cell receptor beta chains given below trace back to one sample, sequenced in a study of shared clonotypes between healthy human individuals. Clones were read by immunoSEQ multiplex PCR, and TCRdb kept only the in-frame ones, dropping some. The sample carries roughly 2.2 million clones, about nine tenths recorded once. Sample: naive CD4+ T cells from PBMCs. Subset defined: CD45RA+ positively selected. The receptors originated from a man between 18 and 29 years old in good health. Some clones in this sample may be carry-over from other donors' samples.

V and J are TRBV6-1 and TRBJ2-7; 8 nucleotides match TRBD1. Germline CDR1 and CDR2: MNHNS and SASEGT. The junction had 6 bases not matched to a gene; V was cut back by 0 bases and J by 2 bases. The CDR3 has 16 residues. In DNA, the CDR3 is TGTGCCAGCAGTGAAGCGCGAAGGACAGGGCCCTACGAGCAGTACTTC. This encodes CASSEARRTGPYEQYF.

This sequence joins TRBV28 and TRBJ2-7, with TRBD1 matching over 9 bases. Germline values: CDR1 MDHEN, CDR2 SYDVKM. The CDR3 is 15 amino acids. V was pared by 7 bases and J by 3 bases, with 10 bases of the junction left unmatched. DNA for the CDR3: TGTGCCAGCACCTGGTTTAGGACAGGGGTCTACGAGCAGTACTTC. This gives the protein CASTWFRTGVYEQYF. Full variable domain (missing parts from reference TRBV28 and TRBJ2-7): DVKVTQSSRYLVKRTGEKVFLECVQDMDHENMFWYRQDPGLGLRLIYFSYDVKMKEKGDIPEGYSVSREKKERFSLILESASTNQTSMYLCASTWFRTGVYEQYFGPGTRLTVT.

The J gene is TRBJ2-2, the V gene TRBV28; the D gene is possibly TRBD1 (6 bases). Germline CDR1 MDHEN, CDR2 SYDVKM. V was clipped by 6 bases and J by 1 base, with 9 bases between them. The CDR3 runs 14 residues. DNA for the CDR3: TGTGCCAGCAGCTGGGGACAGAACACCGGGGAGCTGTTTTTT. It specifies CASSWGQNTGELFF. The full variable domain, rest sourced from reference TRBV28 and TRBJ2-2, is DVKVTQSSRYLVKRTGEKVFLECVQDMDHENMFWYRQDPGLGLRLIYFSYDVKMKEKGDIPEGYSVSREKKERFSLILESASTNQTSMYLCASSWGQNTGELFFGEGSRLTVL.

The chain recombines TRBV5-3 with TRBJ1-2; TRBD1 matches 8 bases. TRBV5-3 has ORF status, its function being uncertain. CDR3 length: 16 amino acids. Trimming at V came to 3 bases and at J to 8 bases, leaving 15 bases not matched to a gene. The CDR3 loop reads CARSWGQVPSVGGYTF. DNA for the CDR3: TGTGCCAGAAGCTGGGGACAGGTTCCGTCCGTGGGGGGCTACACCTTC.

The V and J genes are TRBV11-2 and TRBJ2-3, with D perhaps matching TRBD2 (6 bases). Germline V gene sequence: CDR1 SGHAT, CDR2 FQNNGV. V lost 1 base, J lost 6 bases, and 8 bases lay in between. The CDR3 totals 13 residues. CDR3 coding DNA: TGTGCCAGCAGCTTAGCGGGAGTGGATACGCAGTATTTT. The encoded protein is CASSLAGVDTQYF.

V usage is TRBV11-2 and J usage is TRBJ2-2; D remains ambiguous. Deletions cut 2 bases from V and 1 base from J, with 5 bases between. The CDR3 consists of 14 residues. Germline V CDR1 and CDR2: SGHAT, FQNNGV. In DNA form, the CDR3 reads TGTGCCAGCAGCTTAAGGGAGAACACCGGGGAGCTGTTTTTT. Translated, it gives CASSLRENTGELFF. The variable domain in full, completed from reference TRBV11-2 and TRBJ2-2, reads EAGVAQSPRYKIIEKRQSVAFWCNPISGHATLYWYQQILGQGPKLLIQFQNNGVVDDSQLPKDRFSAERLKGVDSTLKIQPAKLEDSAVYLCASSLRENTGELFFGEGSRLTVL.

This clone has only one observation. The V call is TRBV4-2, the J call TRBJ1-2, with D possibly TRBD1 on 6 matching bases. Germline CDR1 and CDR2: LGHNA and YNFKEQ. The CDR3 has 15 amino acids. V was pared by 4 bases and J by 3 bases, with 15 bases between. The CDR3 is CASSPRTEGYYGYTF. The CDR3 nucleotides read TGTGCCAGCAGCCCCCGGACAGAGGGGTACTATGGCTACACCTTC.

In the case of this clone: Within the sample, other DNA sequences also encode this same CDR3. The genes are TRBV5-1 and TRBJ1-1; D not resolved. V gave up 5 bases and J gave up 4 bases, with 15 bases separating them. The CDR3 sequence is 14 residues long. CDR1 SGHRS and CDR2 YFSETQ come from the germline V gene. This chain's CDR3 is CASSPDGRGTEAFF. CDR3 in DNA: TGCGCCAGCAGTCCCGATGGGCGGGGCACTGAAGCTTTCTTT.

This clone has only one observation. The chain couples TRBV30 to TRBJ2-3, with D unclear. From germline, CDR1 is GTSNPN and CDR2 SVGIG (reference sequence). The CDR3 extends over 13 amino acids. The ends were cut back, 3 bases at V and 2 bases at J, with 9 bases in the middle. In nucleotides, the CDR3 is TGTGCCTGGAGCTCTATGGACACAGATACGCAGTATTTT. The encoded protein is CAWSSMDTDTQYF.